This T cell receptor beta chain was retrieved from a study of PD-1 blockade in classical Hodgkin lymphoma. The V gene end was trimmed by 1 base and the J gene end by 2 bases; junction bases not matched to a gene: 6. In germline, CDR1 is SGHVS, CDR2 FQNEAQ. This CDR3 has 16 amino acids. TCRdb's table, derived via immunoSEQ multiplex PCR, lists solely in-frame clones and lacks some. This repertoire shows 95,000 to 100,000 clones, roughly 91% found once; its top ten account for 6.6%. Relapse was seen in all patients after autologous stem cell transplantation, and brentuximab vedotin exposure was variable.

Specimen: peripheral blood mononuclear cells (PBMCs), collected before the second cycle of nivolumab. The chain combines TRBV7-8 with TRBJ2-7, with TRBD2 matching 9 bases. The origin of this receptor is a human donor with classical Hodgkin lymphoma. In nucleotides, the CDR3 is TGTGCCAGCAGCTTAGGGGCGGGAGGGGCCGCCTACGAGCAGTACTTC. Translated, it gives CASSLGAGGAAYEQYF.